This TCR beta chain appears in the sequencing data of a study of control samples from healthy donors and cancer patients. Here immunoSEQ multiplex PCR was the method, and the copy in TCRdb shows in-frame clones only, minus some. The sample yields about 120,000 clones, approximately 87% seen once. Germline CDR1 is MNHEY and CDR2 is SVGAGI. The CDR3 sequence is 15 residues long. V was clipped by 5 bases and J by 1 base; unmatched bases: 3. The TCR originated in a man aged 60 to 69 in good health. The source material was blood. This chain uses TRBV6-5 with TRBJ2-5; 11 bases are a match to TRBD2. The CDR3, as DNA: TGTGCCAGCAGTCGGACTAGCGGGCCCCAAGAGACCCAGTACTTC. Its protein product is CASSRTSGPQETQYF.